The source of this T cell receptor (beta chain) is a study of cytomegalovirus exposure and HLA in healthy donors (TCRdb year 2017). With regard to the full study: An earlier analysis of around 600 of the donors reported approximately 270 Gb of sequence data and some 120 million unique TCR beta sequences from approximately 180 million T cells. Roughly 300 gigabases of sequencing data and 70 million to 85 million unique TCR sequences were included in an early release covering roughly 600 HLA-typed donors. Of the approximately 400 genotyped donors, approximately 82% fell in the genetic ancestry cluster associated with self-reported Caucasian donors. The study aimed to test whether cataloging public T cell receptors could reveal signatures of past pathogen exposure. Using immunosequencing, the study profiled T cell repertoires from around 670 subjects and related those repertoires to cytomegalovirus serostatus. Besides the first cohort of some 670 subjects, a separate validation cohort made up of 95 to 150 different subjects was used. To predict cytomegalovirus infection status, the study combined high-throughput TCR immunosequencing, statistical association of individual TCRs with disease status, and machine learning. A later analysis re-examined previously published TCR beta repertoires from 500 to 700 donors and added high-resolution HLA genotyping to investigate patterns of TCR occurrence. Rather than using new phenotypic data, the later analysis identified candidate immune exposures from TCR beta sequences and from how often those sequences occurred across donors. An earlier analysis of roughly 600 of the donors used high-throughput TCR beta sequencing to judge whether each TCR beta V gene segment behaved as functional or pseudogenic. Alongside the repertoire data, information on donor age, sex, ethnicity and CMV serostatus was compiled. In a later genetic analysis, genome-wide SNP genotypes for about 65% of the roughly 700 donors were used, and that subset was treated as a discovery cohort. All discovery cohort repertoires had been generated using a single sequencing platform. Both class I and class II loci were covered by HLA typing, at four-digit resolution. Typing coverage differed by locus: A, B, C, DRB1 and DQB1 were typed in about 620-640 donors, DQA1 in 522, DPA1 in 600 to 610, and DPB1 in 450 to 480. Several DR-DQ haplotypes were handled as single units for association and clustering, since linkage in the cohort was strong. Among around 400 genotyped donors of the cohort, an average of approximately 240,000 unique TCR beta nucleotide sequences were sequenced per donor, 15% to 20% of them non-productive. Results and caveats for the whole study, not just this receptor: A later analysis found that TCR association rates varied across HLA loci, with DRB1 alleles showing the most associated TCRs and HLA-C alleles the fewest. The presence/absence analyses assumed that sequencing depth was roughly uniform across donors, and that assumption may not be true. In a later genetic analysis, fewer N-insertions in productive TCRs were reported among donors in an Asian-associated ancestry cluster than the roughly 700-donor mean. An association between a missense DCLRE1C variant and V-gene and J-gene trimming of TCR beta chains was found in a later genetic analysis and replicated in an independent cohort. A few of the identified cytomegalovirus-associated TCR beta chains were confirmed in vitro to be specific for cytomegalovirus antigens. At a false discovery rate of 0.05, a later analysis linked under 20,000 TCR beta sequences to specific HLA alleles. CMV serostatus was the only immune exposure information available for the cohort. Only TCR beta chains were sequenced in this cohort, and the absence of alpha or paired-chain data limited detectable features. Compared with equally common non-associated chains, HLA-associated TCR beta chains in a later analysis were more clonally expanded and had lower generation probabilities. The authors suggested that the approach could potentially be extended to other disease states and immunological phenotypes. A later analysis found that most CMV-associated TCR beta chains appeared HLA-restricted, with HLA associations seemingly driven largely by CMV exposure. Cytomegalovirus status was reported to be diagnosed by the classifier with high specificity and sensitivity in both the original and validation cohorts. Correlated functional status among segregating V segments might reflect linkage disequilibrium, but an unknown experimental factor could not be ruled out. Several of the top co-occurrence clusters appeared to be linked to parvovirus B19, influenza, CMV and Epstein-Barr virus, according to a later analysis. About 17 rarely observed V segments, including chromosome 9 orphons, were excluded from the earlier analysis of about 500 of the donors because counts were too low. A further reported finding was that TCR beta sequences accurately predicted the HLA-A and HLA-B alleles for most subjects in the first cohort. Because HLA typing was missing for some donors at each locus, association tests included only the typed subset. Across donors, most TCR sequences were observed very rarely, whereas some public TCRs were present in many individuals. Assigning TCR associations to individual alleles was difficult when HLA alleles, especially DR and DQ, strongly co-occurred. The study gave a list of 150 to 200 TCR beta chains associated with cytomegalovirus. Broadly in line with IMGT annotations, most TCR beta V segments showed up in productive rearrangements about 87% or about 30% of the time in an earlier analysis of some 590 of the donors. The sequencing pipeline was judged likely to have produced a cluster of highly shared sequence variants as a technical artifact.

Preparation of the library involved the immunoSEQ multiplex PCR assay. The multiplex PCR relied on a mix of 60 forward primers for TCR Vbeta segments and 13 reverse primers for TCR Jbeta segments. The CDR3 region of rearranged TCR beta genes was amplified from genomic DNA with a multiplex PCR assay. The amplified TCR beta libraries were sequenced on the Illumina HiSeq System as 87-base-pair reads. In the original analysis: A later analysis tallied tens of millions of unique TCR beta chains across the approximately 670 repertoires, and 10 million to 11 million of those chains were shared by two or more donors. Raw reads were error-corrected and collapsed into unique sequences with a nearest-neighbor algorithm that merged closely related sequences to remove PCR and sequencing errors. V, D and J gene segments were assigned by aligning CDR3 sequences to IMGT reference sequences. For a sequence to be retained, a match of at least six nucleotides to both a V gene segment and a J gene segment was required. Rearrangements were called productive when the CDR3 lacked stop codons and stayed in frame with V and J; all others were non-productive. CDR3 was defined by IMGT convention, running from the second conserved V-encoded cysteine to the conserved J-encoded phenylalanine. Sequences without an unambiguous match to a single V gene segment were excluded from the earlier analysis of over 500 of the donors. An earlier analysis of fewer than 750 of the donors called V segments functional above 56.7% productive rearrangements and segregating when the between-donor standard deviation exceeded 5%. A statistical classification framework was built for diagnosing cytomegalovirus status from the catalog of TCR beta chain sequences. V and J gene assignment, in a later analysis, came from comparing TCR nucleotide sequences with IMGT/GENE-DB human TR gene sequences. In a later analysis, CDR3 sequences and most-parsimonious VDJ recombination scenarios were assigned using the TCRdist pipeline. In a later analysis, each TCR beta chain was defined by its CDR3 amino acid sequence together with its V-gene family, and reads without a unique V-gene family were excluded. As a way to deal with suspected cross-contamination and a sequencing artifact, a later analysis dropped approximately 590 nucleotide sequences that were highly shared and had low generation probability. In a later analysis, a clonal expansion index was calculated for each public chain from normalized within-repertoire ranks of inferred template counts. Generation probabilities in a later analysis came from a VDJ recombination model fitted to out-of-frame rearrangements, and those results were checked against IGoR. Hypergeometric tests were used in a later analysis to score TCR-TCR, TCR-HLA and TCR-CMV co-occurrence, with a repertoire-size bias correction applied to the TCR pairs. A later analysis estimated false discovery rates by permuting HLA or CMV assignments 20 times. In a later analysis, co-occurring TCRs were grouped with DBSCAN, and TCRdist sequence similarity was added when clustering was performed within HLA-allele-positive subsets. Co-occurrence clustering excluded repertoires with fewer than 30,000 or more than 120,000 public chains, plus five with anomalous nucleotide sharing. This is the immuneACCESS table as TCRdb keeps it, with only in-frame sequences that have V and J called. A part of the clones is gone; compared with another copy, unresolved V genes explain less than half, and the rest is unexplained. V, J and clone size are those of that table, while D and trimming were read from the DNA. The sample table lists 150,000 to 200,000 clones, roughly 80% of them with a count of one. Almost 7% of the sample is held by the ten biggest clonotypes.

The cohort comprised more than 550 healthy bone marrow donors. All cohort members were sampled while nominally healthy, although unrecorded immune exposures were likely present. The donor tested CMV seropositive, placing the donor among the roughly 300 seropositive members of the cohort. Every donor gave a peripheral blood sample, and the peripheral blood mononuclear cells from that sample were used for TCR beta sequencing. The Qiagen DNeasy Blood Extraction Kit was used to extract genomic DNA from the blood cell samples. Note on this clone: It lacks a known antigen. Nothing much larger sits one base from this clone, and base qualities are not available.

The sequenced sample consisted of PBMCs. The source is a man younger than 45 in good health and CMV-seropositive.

CDR3 protein: CASSRTTSTDTQYF. The sequenced DNA: TGTGCCAGTAGTAGGACTACTAGCACAGATACGCAGTATTTT. The sequence joins TRBV19 to TRBJ2-3, with a tentative D gene TRBD2 over 6 matching bases. Via the germline V gene (reference sequence), CDR1 is LNHDA and CDR2 SQIVND. Inclusive of the bounding cysteine and phenylalanine, the CDR3 is 14 residues long. The kept DNA is CDR3 alone, 42 bases in frame from the first base. The junction carries 8 bases between V and J, which are trimmed by 4 bases and 0 bases respectively. With all but the CDR3 taken from the reference TRBV19 and TRBJ2-3 genes, the full variable domain is: DGGITQSPKYLFRKEGQNVTLSCEQNLNHDAMYWYRQDPGQGLRLIYYSQIVNDFQKGDIAEGYSVSREKKESFPLTVTSAQKNPTAFYLCASSRTTSTDTQYFGPGTRLTVL.